What follows are 29 T cell receptor beta chains derived from one specimen sequenced in a study of shared clonotypes between healthy human individuals. Generated by immunoSEQ multiplex PCR, the TCRdb table keeps only in-frame clones and is missing some. This repertoire shows hundreds of thousands of clones, roughly 70% found once; its top ten account for more than 1.5%. Material: memory CD4+ T cells sorted from blood. Stated subset: CD45RA-negative fraction. These TCRs come from a woman aged 25-40 years in good health.

J is TRBJ1-2 and V is TRBV7-9; no definite D call. V was trimmed by 5 bases and J by 3 bases, leaving 13 bases between them. The CDR3 contains 14 residues. Germline values: CDR1 SEHNR, CDR2 FQNEAQ (reference sequence). The DNA for the CDR3 is TGTGCCAGCAGCCTAGTTGGGGAGGACTATGGCTACACCTTC. Translated, it gives CASSLVGEDYGYTF.

As for this clone: The same CDR3 can be traced to other DNA sequences in this sample. The chain joins TRBV5-1 to TRBJ1-4; TRBD1 might be the D (5 bases). V lost 0 bases, J lost 8 bases, and 11 bases lay in between. This CDR3 contains 14 residues. Germline V gene lookup returns CDR1 SGHRS and CDR2 YFSETQ. CDR3 amino acids: CASSLGQGGEKLFF. CDR3 coding DNA: TGCGCCAGCAGCTTGGGGCAGGGAGGGGAAAAACTGTTTTTT.

Turning to this clone: The same CDR3 arises from other DNA sequences in this sample as well. J is TRBJ1-1 and V is TRBV4-2; D perhaps matches TRBD1 (6 bases). The germline V and J ends were trimmed by 4 bases and 4 bases, with 10 bases remaining between them. Germline V gives CDR1 LGHNA, CDR2 YNFKEQ. The CDR3 contains 13 residues. The CDR3 coding sequence is TGTGCCAGCAGCCGAACAGGGAGCACTGAAGCTTTCTTT. It specifies CASSRTGSTEAFF.

This sequence joins TRBV2 and TRBJ2-7; 11 bases are a match to TRBD1. Looked up from germline, CDR1 is SNHLY and CDR2 is FYNNEI. The CDR3 loop spans 14 amino acids. With 6 bases clipped from V and 5 bases from J, the junction kept 6 bases outside the gene matches. This CDR3 is CASSRGQGVHEQYF. In nucleotides, the CDR3 is TGTGCCAGCAGCCGGGGACAGGGGGTGCACGAGCAGTACTTC. Complete variable domain (other parts from reference TRBV2 and TRBJ2-7): EPEVTQTPSHQVTQMGQEVILRCVPISNHLYFYWYRQILGQKVEFLVSFYNNEISEKSEIFDDQFSVERPDGSNFTLKIRSTKLEDSAMYFCASSRGQGVHEQYFGPGTRLTVT.

The gene calls are TRBV4-2 and TRBJ1-2; D gene unclear. The CDR3 consists of 13 residues. V was pared by 1 base and J by 1 base, with 4 bases between. Germline assignment: CDR1 LGHNA and CDR2 YNFKEQ. The CDR3 protein is CASSQVDNYGYTF. DNA for the CDR3: TGTGCCAGCAGCCAAGTGGATAACTATGGCTACACCTTC.

This clone has only one observation. The chain couples TRBV15 to TRBJ1-2; D not resolved. CDR3 length: 14 residues. The V and J ends lost 0 bases and 4 bases respectively, with 9 bases between them. The germline V gene has CDR1 LNHNV and CDR2 YYDKDF (reference sequence). CDR3 DNA sequence: TGTGCCACCAGCAGAGATTTAACCCCCTATGGCTACACCTTC. Its protein product is CATSRDLTPYGYTF. Full variable domain (missing parts from reference TRBV15 and TRBJ1-2): DAMVIQNPRYQVTQFGKPVTLSCSQTLNHNVMYWYQQKSSQAPKLLFHYYDKDFNNEADTPDNFQSRRPNTSFCFLDIRSPGLGDTAMYLCATSRDLTPYGYTFGSGTRLTVV.

This clone was recorded once. This chain's CDR3 is CASFRVSSYNEQFF. The CDR3 bases are TGTGCCAGCTTCCGGGTGAGCTCCTACAATGAGCAGTTCTTC. The chain has TRBV7-8 and TRBJ2-1, with D uncertain. This CDR3 contains 14 residues. Trimming removed 8 bases from V and 0 bases from J, with 11 bases in between. CDR1 and CDR2 (germline): SGHVS, FQNEAQ. Combining the CDR3 with reference TRBV7-8 and TRBJ2-1 gives the whole variable domain GAGVSQSPRYKVAKRGQDVALRCDPISGHVSLFWYQQALGQGPEFLTYFQNEAQLDKSGLPSDRFFAERPEGSVSTLKIQRTQQEDSAVYLCASFRVSSYNEQFFGPGTRLTVL.

The gene calls are TRBV2 and TRBJ1-1; possibly TRBD1 for D (6 bases). Per the germline V gene, CDR1 is SNHLY and CDR2 is FYNNEI. The germline V and J ends were trimmed by 4 bases and 1 base, with 16 bases remaining between them. CDR3 size: 16 residues. In nucleotides, the CDR3 is TGTGCCAGCAGTGGCCCCGCTTGGGGGGCGAACACTGAAGCTTTCTTT. As protein: CASSGPAWGANTEAFF. The full variable domain, completed using reference TRBV2 and TRBJ1-1, is EPEVTQTPSHQVTQMGQEVILRCVPISNHLYFYWYRQILGQKVEFLVSFYNNEISEKSEIFDDQFSVERPDGSNFTLKIRSTKLEDSAMYFCASSGPAWGANTEAFFGQGTRLTVV.

This chain connects TRBV27 to TRBJ2-2; 7 bases match TRBD2. The CDR3 sequence is 15 residues long. Trimming removed 3 bases from V and 6 bases from J; junction bases left unmatched: 7. The germline V gene has CDR1 MNHEY and CDR2 SMNVEV (reference sequence). The CDR3 sequence: CASSLSGMIAGELFF. The CDR3 DNA reads as TGTGCCAGCAGTTTGAGCGGGATGATTGCCGGGGAGCTGTTTTTT.

V and J are TRBV7-3 and TRBJ1-1; D gene uncertain. The CDR3 extends over 13 amino acids. V was trimmed by 4 bases and J by 0 bases, leaving 6 bases between them. CDR1 is SGHTA and CDR2 is FQGTGA in the germline V gene. This CDR3 reads CASSSVLNTEAFF. CDR3 sequence (DNA): TGTGCCAGCAGCTCAGTCCTGAACACTGAAGCTTTCTTT.

This rearrangement joins TRBV19 to TRBJ1-1; D possibly corresponds to TRBD1 (5 bases). CDR3 length: 11 amino acids. Deletions cut 10 bases from V and 5 bases from J, with 11 bases between. The germline V gene encodes CDR1 LNHDA and CDR2 SQIVND (reference sequence). CDR3 protein: CAIGALTEAFF. The CDR3 region has the DNA TGTGCCATCGGGGCGCTTACTGAAGCTTTCTTT.

This chain uses TRBV2 with TRBJ2-1, with 15 bases identical to TRBD2. This CDR3 comprises 14 residues. Trimming removed 6 bases from V and 8 bases from J; junction bases left unmatched: 2. Looked up from germline, CDR1 is SNHLY and CDR2 is FYNNEI. CDR3 in DNA: TGTGCCAGCAGGGGACTAGCGGGAGGTCATGAGCAGTTCTTC. Translated: CASRGLAGGHEQFF.

CDR3 DNA sequence: TGTGCCAGTAGTGCCTTTTCCAGGGGCGCGAACACCGGGGAGCTGTTTTTT. Protein: CASSAFSRGANTGELFF. The chain recombines TRBV19 with TRBJ2-2, with a weak D call TRBD1 (6 bases). The V gene lost 5 bases and the J gene lost 0 bases, with 16 bases spanning the gap. The CDR3 loop spans 17 amino acids. Per germline, CDR1 LNHDA and CDR2 SQIVND (reference sequence).

The chain uses TRBV5-1 and TRBJ1-1; a weak D match, TRBD1 (5 bases). CDR1 is SGHRS and CDR2 is YFSETQ in the germline V gene. The CDR3 extends over 14 amino acids. The V and J ends lost 6 bases and 1 base respectively, with 13 bases between them. The CDR3 loop reads CASTPGTENTEAFF. The CDR3 DNA is TGCGCCAGCACCCCCGGGACCGAGAACACTGAAGCTTTCTTT.

This clone is labeled medium-sized. This sequence joins TRBV25-1 and TRBJ2-1; weak D call: TRBD2 (5 bases). The V gene's germline CDR1 is MGHDK and CDR2 SYGVNS. The V end lost 2 bases, the J end lost 8 bases, and 13 bases lay between the germline ends. The CDR3 is made up of 14 amino acids. The CDR3 sequence: CASSEAGNLHEQFF. The CDR3 DNA reads TGTGCCAGCAGTGAAGCCGGGAACTTGCATGAGCAGTTCTTC. The full variable domain, completed using reference TRBV25-1 and TRBJ2-1, is EADIYQTPRYLVIGTGKKITLECSQTMGHDKMYWYQQDPGMELHLIHYSYGVNSTEKGDLSSESTVSRIRTEHFPLTLESARPSHTSQYLCASSEAGNLHEQFFGPGTRLTVL.

This clone was seen more than once but under ten times. The same CDR3 also results from other DNA sequences found in this sample. The rearrangement uses TRBV5-1 and TRBJ2-6; D is possibly TRBD1 (6 bases). With 2 bases removed from V and 0 bases from J, the gap between germline ends came to 6 bases. Germline values: CDR1 SGHRS, CDR2 YFSETQ. CDR3 length: 15 residues. In DNA, the CDR3 is TGCGCCAGCAGCTTAGGGGGCTCTGGGGCCAACGTCCTGACTTTC. Translating it yields CASSLGGSGANVLTF.

This clone turned up a few times. J is TRBJ2-2 and V is TRBV14; D could derive from TRBD1 or TRBD2 (5 bases each). Trimming took 0 bases from V and 6 from J, leaving 8 bases between them. Germline V gene data show CDR1 as SGHDN and CDR2 as FVKESK. The CDR3 spans 14 residues. The CDR3 region has the DNA TGTGCCAGCAGCCAAGAGTTGGGGGCCGGGGAGCTGTTTTTT. It codes for CASSQELGAGELFF.

V is TRBV6-5 and J is TRBJ2-3, with a weak D call TRBD2 (6 bases). V was cut by 6 bases and J by 3 bases, with 10 bases left in between. Germline values: CDR1 MNHEY, CDR2 SVGAGI. The CDR3 loop spans 13 amino acids. This CDR3 is CASRREWTDTQYF. The CDR3 region has the DNA TGTGCCAGCAGACGGGAGTGGACAGATACGCAGTATTTT.

Turning to this clone: Other DNA sequences in the sample encode the same CDR3. The chain is built from TRBV19 and TRBJ1-5, with D hard to call. Per the germline V gene, CDR1 is LNHDA and CDR2 is SQIVND (reference sequence). Trimming took 4 bases from V and 2 from J, leaving 6 bases between them. The length of the CDR3 is 13 residues. CDR3 residues: CASSRQGNQPQHF. In DNA, the CDR3 is TGTGCCAGTAGTAGGCAGGGCAATCAGCCCCAGCATTTT.

CDR3 in amino acids: CASSVVPSGMNTGELFF. CDR3 bases: TGTGCCAGCAGCGTAGTCCCTAGCGGGATGAACACCGGGGAGCTGTTTTTT. The V and J genes are TRBV9 and TRBJ2-2; 9 bases map to TRBD2. Germline V gives CDR1 SGDLS, CDR2 YYNGEE. Unmatched junction bases numbered 4, after V lost 0 bases and J lost 1 base. The CDR3 has 17 amino acids.

V usage is TRBV7-8 and J usage is TRBJ1-5; D gene unclear. The CDR3 length is 12 residues. CDR1 is SGHVS, CDR2 FQNEAQ, per germline. The germline V and J ends were trimmed by 5 bases and 0 bases, with 2 bases remaining between them. The CDR3 region has the DNA TGTGCCAGCAGCGCTAGCAATCAGCCCCAGCATTTT. Its translation: CASSASNQPQHF.

The chain links TRBV25-1 to TRBJ1-4, with 8 bases matching TRBD1. CDR1 MGHDK and CDR2 SYGVNS come from the germline V gene. V shed 1 base, J shed 8 bases, and the junction held 6 bases outside the gene matches. This CDR3 comprises 15 residues. The CDR3 spells CASSELRDRFEKLFF. The CDR3 DNA follows: TGTGCCAGCAGTGAATTGAGGGACAGGTTCGAAAAACTGTTTTTT.

This chain uses TRBV6-6 with TRBJ2-3, with 15 bases lining up with TRBD2. The junction had 5 bases not matched to a gene; V was cut back by 6 bases and J by 4 bases. This CDR3 comprises 16 residues. Per germline, CDR1 MNHNY and CDR2 SVGAGI (reference sequence). The CDR3 region is CASRYRTSGGADTQYF. The CDR3 bases are TGTGCCAGCAGATACCGGACTAGCGGGGGGGCAGATACGCAGTATTTT.

This chain connects TRBV14 to TRBJ2-3, with D hard to call. The V end lost 4 bases, the J end lost 1 base, and 9 bases lay between the germline ends. The CDR3 sequence is 14 residues long. Germline CDR1 and CDR2: SGHDN and FVKESK. CDR3 nucleotides: TGTGCCAGCAGCCGGAATTTCCGCACAGATACGCAGTATTTT. It yields the protein CASSRNFRTDTQYF.

The J gene is TRBJ2-1, the V gene TRBV6-5, with 9 nucleotides matching TRBD2. V dropped 7 bases and J dropped 1; count of bases not matched to a gene: 5. The germline V gene has CDR1 MNHEY and CDR2 SVGAGI. This CDR3 is 15 amino acids long. This chain's CDR3 is CASTSAGGSYNEQFF. As DNA, the CDR3 is TGTGCCAGCACCTCAGCGGGAGGATCCTACAATGAGCAGTTCTTC.

The gene calls are TRBV30 and TRBJ2-7; 8 bases are a match to TRBD2. Germline CDR1 GTSNPN, CDR2 SVGIG (reference sequence). V lost 0 bases and J lost 2; bases outside the gene matches: 12. The CDR3 length is 17 residues. The CDR3 protein is CAWSVRRGRPFPYEQYF. The DNA for the CDR3 is TGTGCCTGGAGTGTACGGCGCGGGAGGCCGTTCCCCTACGAGCAGTACTTC. Filled out from reference TRBV30 and TRBJ2-7, the complete variable domain reads SQTIHQWPATLVQPVGSPLSLECTVEGTSNPNLYWYRQAAGRGLQLLFYSVGIGQISSEVPQNLSASRPQDRQFILSSKKLLLSDSGFYLCAWSVRRGRPFPYEQYFGPGTRLTVT.

This clone was recorded many times. This chain connects TRBV19 to TRBJ2-5; a possible D gene is TRBD2 (5 bases). V gave up 4 bases and J gave up 0 bases, with 12 bases separating them. This CDR3 spans 15 amino acids. Germline assignment: CDR1 LNHDA and CDR2 SQIVND (reference sequence). Here the CDR3 reads CASSKGGGHQETQYF. The CDR3 bases are TGTGCCAGTAGTAAGGGTGGAGGTCACCAAGAGACCCAGTACTTC. The variable domain in full, with the rest retrieved from reference TRBV19 and TRBJ2-5, is DGGITQSPKYLFRKEGQNVTLSCEQNLNHDAMYWYRQDPGQGLRLIYYSQIVNDFQKGDIAEGYSVSREKKESFPLTVTSAQKNPTAFYLCASSKGGGHQETQYFGPGTRLLVL.

This clone was recorded once. The chain is built from TRBV2 and TRBJ2-7, with 10 bases identical to TRBD2. CDR1 and CDR2 (germline): SNHLY, FYNNEI. The CDR3 has 14 amino acids. Trimming cost V 6 bases and J 0 bases; bases outside gene matches: 2. The CDR3 region has the DNA TGTGCCAGCAGGACTAGCGGGCTCTCCTACGAGCAGTACTTC. Protein sequence: CASRTSGLSYEQYF.

V usage is TRBV25-1 and J usage is TRBJ2-2, with 7 bases that match TRBD2. The trim removed 5 bases at V and 3 bases at J, leaving 3 bases unmatched. Germline CDR1 and CDR2: MGHDK and SYGVNS. This CDR3 comprises 14 residues. This CDR3 reads CASSPSGYTGELFF. The CDR3 DNA sequence: TGTGCCAGCAGTCCTAGCGGATACACCGGGGAGCTGTTTTTT.